The source of this TCR beta chain is a study of shared clonotypes between healthy human individuals. Study conclusions and caveats: Naive subsets usually exceeded memory subsets in estimated richness.

In the case of this clone: Its matching antigen is unknown.

CD45RO-negative cells were positively selected for CCR7, leaving out terminally differentiated effector memory CD45RA+ cells. The study drew its donors from healthy HIV-negative adults without recent acute infections or vaccinations. The sorted-subset replicate PCRs were given 200 ng DNA, which is tens of thousands of T cell genomes. The table came from immunoSEQ multiplex PCR; TCRdb's copy has only in-frame clones and leaves some out. This sample has a few hundred thousand clones, with roughly 96% found just once. The germline gives CDR1 SEHNR, CDR2 FQNEAQ (reference sequence). With 5 bases removed from V and 6 bases from J, the gap between germline ends came to 8 bases. CDR3 length: 11 amino acids.

The material sequenced was naive CD8+ T cells sorted from blood. The sequence came from a woman in her twenties or thirties in good health. V usage is TRBV7-9 and J usage is TRBJ2-7; D is uncertain. CDR3 nucleotides: TGTGCCAGCAGCCGCTCCCCCGAGCAGTACTTC. Translated: CASSRSPEQYF.